The clone carrying this T cell receptor beta chain was counted only a few times. CDR3 size: 14 residues. Trimming cost V 6 bases and J 5 bases; bases outside gene matches: 8. Germline V gives CDR1 KGHSH, CDR2 LQKENI. This record belongs to a study of T-cell reconstitution after alpha-beta-depleted transplantation in children. Unique molecular identifiers featured in how the TCRbeta library was prepared. One entry per CDR3 protein results from TCRdb running MiXCR on the PCR reads. The sample lists approximately 270,000 distinct CDR3 sequences, more than 9% seen once, with around a tenth in the top ten.

V usage is TRBV18 and J usage is TRBJ1-1, with 8 bases that match TRBD1. Source: PBMCs from the stem cell graft donor, taken from the stem cell graft. This sequence was found in a human donor who donated a stem cell graft to a child with SCID. This CDR3 reads CASSLQGEGTEAFF. The CDR3 DNA is TGTGCCAGCTCCCTACAGGGGGAGGGGACTGAAGCTTTCTTT.